This T cell receptor (beta chain) was documented in a study of metastatic and nonmetastatic thyroid tumors. The wider study: Thyroid patients, malignant and benign, had repertoires compared across blood and tumor or nodule tissue.

The study, taken as a whole, reports: Patients with malignant thyroid tumors reportedly had significantly higher TCR beta diversity than those with benign nodules, in blood and tumor.

This clone was found many times. Its matching antigen is unknown. Until they underwent thyroid surgery, no patient had received any treatment. Per the study methods: What underpinned the distant-metastasis classifier for papillary thyroid cancer was the set of CDR3 differences across clinicopathological groups. Using MiXCR, TCRdb re-called clones from the PCR reads. These V and J calls rely on TCRdb rather than the paper's analysis. The sample yields about 40,000 clones, approximately 16% seen once. Sequenced: blood. The receptor comes from a female donor with papillary thyroid cancer or a benign thyroid nodule (not recorded which). Some clones in this sample may be carry-over from other donors' samples.

CDR3 protein: CASSVAVYEQYF. CDR3 nucleotides: TGTGCCAGCAGTGTAGCGGTCTACGAGCAGTACTTC. The chain employs TRBV28 and TRBJ2-7, with D possibly being TRBD2 (6 bases). The V gene's germline CDR1 is MDHEN and CDR2 SYDVKM. The length of the CDR3 is 12 residues. V was trimmed by 5 bases and J by 3 bases, leaving 8 bases between them.